The 29 T cell receptor beta chains presented below share a single source sample, sequenced in a study of blood T cell repertoires in COVID-19. The protocol was immunoSEQ multiplex PCR, while the TCRdb copy is restricted to in-frame clones and leaves out a portion. This table holds a few hundred thousand clones, over 75% found once. Source material: PBMCs or T cells enriched from blood (not recorded which). Receptors were obtained from a man aged 25 to 40 with acute COVID-19.

The CDR3 spells CASSEGGGGNTIYF. CDR3 DNA sequence: TGTGCCAGCAGTGAAGGGGGGGGTGGAAACACCATATATTTT. The V and J genes are TRBV6-1 and TRBJ1-3; a possible D gene is TRBD1 (5 bases). CDR1 and CDR2 (germline): MNHNS, SASEGT. The CDR3 is 14 residues long. Trimming shortened V by 1 base and J by 3 bases, and 7 bases separated the two germline ends.

V and J are TRBV27 and TRBJ2-7; 10 bases map to TRBD2. This CDR3 spans 15 amino acids. With 6 bases clipped from V and 1 base from J, the junction kept 6 bases outside the gene matches. Looked up from germline, CDR1 is MNHEY and CDR2 is SMNVEV (reference sequence). CDR3 in amino acids: CASSSRTSGSYEQYF. CDR3 DNA sequence: TGTGCCAGCAGCTCTCGGACTAGCGGTTCCTACGAGCAGTACTTC.

The CDR3 sequence is CAISESGTGGQPQHF. CDR3 nucleotide sequence: TGTGCCATCAGTGAGTCGGGAACAGGGGGGCAGCCCCAGCATTTT. The V gene is TRBV10-3, the J gene TRBJ1-5, with 8 bases aligning to TRBD1. Trimming cost V 0 bases and J 7 bases; bases outside gene matches: 5. Germline CDR1 and CDR2: ENHRY and SYGVKD. The CDR3 has 15 amino acids.

This clone occurred many times. This chain joins TRBV10-3 and TRBJ2-7, with 10 bases lining up with TRBD1. The germline V gene encodes CDR1 ENHRY and CDR2 SYGVKD. The CDR3 spans 14 residues. The junction had 7 bases not matched to a gene; V was cut back by 10 bases and J by 1 base. The CDR3 region is CATRRGQGSYEQYF. The CDR3 DNA reads as TGTGCCACCCGGCGGGGACAGGGGTCCTACGAGCAGTACTTC.

The V and J genes are TRBV7-6 and TRBJ1-2; 8 bases are a match to TRBD1. After removal of 1 base from V and 4 bases from J, the junction contained 5 bases not matched to a gene. The CDR3 runs 15 residues. Looked up from germline, CDR1 is SGHVS and CDR2 is FNYEAQ. The CDR3 sequence is CASSLEPTGVYGYTF. CDR3 coding DNA: TGTGCCAGCAGCTTAGAGCCGACAGGGGTCTATGGCTACACCTTC.

The chain employs TRBV7-2 and TRBJ1-5; TRBD1 agrees at 9 bases. Germline CDR1 SGHTA, CDR2 FQGNSA. The V segment lost 5 bases and the J segment 6 bases; nucleotides outside the gene matches: 8. This CDR3 is built from 15 residues. The CDR3 DNA is TGTGCCAGCAGCCCCGGACAGGGGTTTGGTCAGCCCCAGCATTTT. Translation: CASSPGQGFGQPQHF.

The CDR3 loop reads CASNREANTGELFF. The CDR3 nucleotides read TGCGCCAGCAATCGGGAGGCGAACACCGGGGAGCTGTTTTTT. The chain has TRBV5-1 and TRBJ2-2; 7 bases are a match to TRBD2. Germline V gene data show CDR1 as SGHRS and CDR2 as YFSETQ. The CDR3 contains 14 residues. The junction had 2 bases not matched to a gene; V was cut back by 6 bases and J by 0 bases.

This clone occurred a few times. V gene TRBV18 combines with J gene TRBJ1-5; possibly TRBD1 for D (6 bases). Germline V gene lookup returns CDR1 KGHSH and CDR2 LQKENI. The CDR3 loop spans 15 amino acids. Trimming took 1 base from V and 2 from J, leaving 9 bases between them. The CDR3 here is CASSPQGDGNQPQHF. The DNA for the CDR3 is TGTGCCAGCTCACCACAGGGGGATGGCAATCAGCCCCAGCATTTT.

A few counts support this clone. A junction boundary mismatches the germline segment, possibly from a read error. The rearrangement links TRBV6-5 to TRBJ2-7, with 7 positions matching TRBD1. Germline-derived CDR1 and CDR2 are MNHEY and SVGAGI. CDR3 size: 11 residues. The CDR3 nucleotides are TGTGCCAGCAGTTACCGGGGACAGCTCAACTTC. Its protein is CASSYRGQLNF.

The J gene is TRBJ2-5, the V gene TRBV3-1 (or the pseudogene TRBV3-2); D gene ambiguous. This CDR3 has 15 amino acids. V lost 3 bases, J lost 6 bases, and 17 bases lay in between. Germline CDR1 is LGHDT and CDR2 is YNNKEL (reference sequence). CDR3: CASSHPRGATQTQYF. CDR3 nucleotides: TGTGCCAGCAGCCACCCCAGAGGAGCTACACAGACCCAGTACTTC.

This clone was seen at least ten times. The J gene is TRBJ1-1, the V gene TRBV2, with 8 bases lining up with TRBD1. Germline trimming cut 6 bases from V and 4 bases from J; bases unmatched to any gene: 10. In germline, CDR1 is SNHLY, CDR2 FYNNEI. The CDR3 has 15 residues. CDR3 loop: CASRKRQGSFTEAFF. The CDR3, as DNA: TGTGCCAGCAGGAAAAGACAGGGGAGCTTCACTGAAGCTTTCTTT. Supplemented by reference TRBV2 and TRBJ1-1, the full variable domain reads EPEVTQTPSHQVTQMGQEVILRCVPISNHLYFYWYRQILGQKVEFLVSFYNNEISEKSEIFDDQFSVERPDGSNFTLKIRSTKLEDSAMYFCASRKRQGSFTEAFFGQGTRLTVV.

V is TRBV2 and J is TRBJ1-4, with 9 positions matching TRBD1. This CDR3 has 15 amino acids. After removal of 4 bases from V and 7 bases from J, the junction contained 7 bases not matched to a gene. CDR1 and CDR2 from the germline V gene are SNHLY and FYNNEI. The CDR3 reads CASSGNRGQSEKLFF. The CDR3, as DNA: TGTGCCAGCAGTGGCAACAGGGGGCAGAGTGAAAAACTGTTTTTT.

This sequence joins TRBV14 and TRBJ1-1, with 8 bases lining up with TRBD1. The V segment lost 5 bases and the J segment 0 bases; nucleotides outside the gene matches: 8. CDR3 size: 16 residues. Germline values: CDR1 SGHDN, CDR2 FVKESK. The CDR3 coding sequence is TGTGCCAGCAGCTTAGACAGGGGAGTAGTGAACACTGAAGCTTTCTTT. Protein sequence: CASSLDRGVVNTEAFF.

V is TRBV5-1 and J is TRBJ2-1, with TRBD2 matching over 16 bases. The CDR3 consists of 14 residues. Trimming removed 4 bases from V and 14 bases from J; junction bases left unmatched: 6. The germline V gene has CDR1 SGHRS and CDR2 YFSETQ. The CDR3 region is CASSTGTSGGAEFF. The DNA for the CDR3 is TGCGCCAGCAGCACGGGGACTAGCGGGGGGGCTGAGTTCTTC.

Written as DNA, the CDR3 is TGTGCCAGCAGTCCGACCCTCGAGGTTAGGATGGCCAATGGCTACACCTTC. Its translation is CASSPTLEVRMANGYTF. The V call is TRBV6-6, the J call TRBJ1-2; D not resolved. The CDR3 sequence is 17 residues long. Germline V gene sequence: CDR1 MNHNY, CDR2 SVGAGI (reference sequence). V lost 5 bases, J lost 6 bases, and 25 bases lay in between.

The chain uses TRBV12-3 or TRBV12-4 and TRBJ1-3; D unclear. Trimming left V 6 bases short and J 9 bases short, with 9 bases between. The CDR3 runs 11 residues. For the CDR3, the DNA is TGTGCCAGCAGACTGTCCGGCACCATATATTTT. Its translation: CASRLSGTIYF.

CDR3 sequence: CATSRDSSGMETQYF. The CDR3 DNA reads TGTGCCACCAGCAGAGACTCTAGCGGGATGGAGACCCAGTACTTC. The V gene is TRBV15, the J gene TRBJ2-5; 9 nucleotides align to TRBD2. V trimming: 0 bases; J trimming: 5 bases; junction bases outside the gene matches: 4. The CDR3 extends over 15 amino acids. Germline CDR1 is LNHNV and CDR2 is YYDKDF (reference sequence).

This chain uses TRBV7-9 with TRBJ2-7, with D perhaps TRBD1 (5 bases). The length of the CDR3 is 14 residues. Trimming stripped 1 base from V and 5 bases from J, with 12 bases between. Germline V lookup: CDR1 SEHNR, CDR2 FQNEAQ (reference sequence). The DNA of the CDR3 is TGTGCCAGCAGCTTAGAGCAGGGTAATAACGAGCAGTACTTC. Translated, it gives CASSLEQGNNEQYF.

About this clone: The same CDR3 is also encoded by other DNA sequences in this sample. This chain joins TRBV7-2 and TRBJ2-3, with TRBD2 matching over 13 bases. V dropped 1 base and J dropped 0; count of bases not matched to a gene: 4. Germline V gene lookup returns CDR1 SGHTA and CDR2 FQGNSA. This CDR3 has 18 residues. CDR3 loop: CASSLGLAGGISTDTQYF. CDR3 nucleotides: TGTGCCAGCAGCTTAGGACTAGCGGGGGGAATTAGCACAGATACGCAGTATTTT.

V gene TRBV19 combines with J gene TRBJ2-3; a weak D match, TRBD1 (5 bases). V was pared by 3 bases and J by 5 bases, with 18 bases between. This CDR3 comprises 16 residues. Germline assignment: CDR1 LNHDA and CDR2 SQIVND (reference sequence). The CDR3 DNA sequence: TGTGCCAGTAGTATCCCCGGCCTAGGGGAAGGAGATACGCAGTATTTT. Translated, it gives CASSIPGLGEGDTQYF.

The J gene is TRBJ1-1, the V gene TRBV15; the match to TRBD1 covers 12 bases. The CDR3 covers 17 residues. Germline loops: CDR1 LNHNV, CDR2 YYDKDF (reference sequence). V shed 4 bases and J 4 bases; nucleotides not matched to a gene: 10. The CDR3 loop reads CATSTPGQGASRTEAFF. Here the CDR3 DNA reads TGTGCCACCAGCACTCCGGGACAGGGGGCTTCGCGCACTGAAGCTTTCTTT.

The CDR3 loop reads CASSESKDYVNQPQHF. Here the CDR3 DNA reads TGTGCCAGCAGTGAAAGCAAGGACTATGTTAATCAGCCCCAGCATTTT. The chain carries TRBV6-1 and TRBJ1-5; D gene uncertain. V lost 2 bases and J lost 4, with 15 bases in between. CDR1 and CDR2 (germline): MNHNS, SASEGT. This CDR3 region has 16 residues.

The chain links TRBV6-1 to TRBJ2-7; D perhaps matches TRBD1 (6 bases). Trimming shortened V by 0 bases and J by 3 bases, and 12 bases separated the two germline ends. Germline V gives CDR1 MNHNS, CDR2 SASEGT. The CDR3 consists of 15 residues. CDR3 nucleotide sequence: TGTGCCAGCAGTGAAGCCCCAGCAGGGGTCTACGAGCAGTACTTC. Translated, it gives CASSEAPAGVYEQYF.

This chain connects TRBV27 to TRBJ1-1; D gene uncertain. The V end lost 2 bases, the J end lost 7 bases, and 11 bases lay between the germline ends. The CDR3 loop spans 13 amino acids. Germline V gene sequence: CDR1 MNHEY, CDR2 SMNVEV (reference sequence). CDR3 sequence (DNA): TGTGCCAGCAGTTTAACGTATCGAGGTGAAGCTTTCTTT. Translated: CASSLTYRGEAFF.

V is TRBV7-3 and J is TRBJ2-1; D call uncertain. In germline, CDR1 is SGHTA, CDR2 FQGTGA. The CDR3 contains 15 residues. V dropped 2 bases and J dropped 2 bases, with 10 bases sitting between them. In DNA, the CDR3 is TGTGCCAGCAGCTTAGAAGCCACAGCCTACAATGAGCAGTTCTTC. Translating gives CASSLEATAYNEQFF.

V gene TRBV7-3 combines with J gene TRBJ1-1; 8 nucleotides agree with TRBD1. The germline V gene has CDR1 SGHTA and CDR2 FQGTGA. Trimming at V came to 5 bases and at J to 4 bases, leaving 6 bases not matched to a gene. The CDR3 spans 14 residues. CDR3 nucleotides: TGTGCCAGCAGCCAGGACAGGGAGACCACTGAAGCTTTCTTT. Its protein product is CASSQDRETTEAFF.

The chain employs TRBV7-6 and TRBJ2-3, with D unresolved. This CDR3 has 15 amino acids. V dropped 0 bases and J dropped 2 bases, with 9 bases sitting between them. The germline V gene encodes CDR1 SGHVS and CDR2 FNYEAQ. CDR3 bases: TGTGCCAGCAGCTTAGCTGGAGTAGACACAGATACGCAGTATTTT. As protein: CASSLAGVDTDTQYF.

This sequence joins TRBV19 and TRBJ1-6; TRBD1 might be the D (6 bases). The CDR3 has 15 residues. Trimming left V 3 bases short and J 6 bases short, with 12 bases between. Germline V gene sequence: CDR1 LNHDA, CDR2 SQIVND (reference sequence). CDR3 in DNA: TGTGCCAGTAGTATGTCCAGGGGCGGTAATTCACCCCTCCACTTT. Its translation is CASSMSRGGNSPLHF.

V usage is TRBV9 and J usage is TRBJ1-2; D may be TRBD1 (5 bases). Trimming stripped 0 bases from V and 7 bases from J, with 13 bases between. The CDR3 extends over 14 amino acids. Germline-derived CDR1 and CDR2 are SGDLS and YYNGEE. As DNA, the CDR3 is TGTGCCAGCAGCGTAGGGCAGGGCTTAAGTGGCTACACCTTC. It is translated as CASSVGQGLSGYTF.